This T cell receptor (beta chain) was observed in a study of long-term antiretroviral therapy in people with HIV. Survey level was the resolution at which the v3.0 immunoSEQ assay ran. The sequencing target was roughly 35,000-55,000 T-cell genomes per sample. Assay: immunoSEQ multiplex PCR; the TCRdb copy retains only in-frame clones and omits some. This sample has tens of thousands of clones; just over 85% occur once, and the top ten carry less than 6.5%. Concerning this clone itself: The antigen is not known.

This CDR3 is built from 15 residues. Trimming shortened V by 1 base and J by 8 bases, and 14 bases separated the two germline ends. Germline CDR1 is MGHRA and CDR2 is YSYEKL. Regarding the study as a whole: Post-ART, diversity grew, though it stayed under transplant donor control levels. Dominant in the repertoire at all time points were clones expanded before ART.

No donor had fewer than one pre-ART PBMC sample or fewer than two post-ART PBMC samples. The source material was unsorted PBMCs, sampled around 4.6 years after starting antiretroviral therapy. The rearrangement joins TRBV4-1 to TRBJ1-4; D remains unclear. The source is a man aged 25 to 40 with HIV. The CDR3: CASSQAASEGEKLFF. CDR3 DNA: TGCGCCAGCAGCCAAGCAGCTTCTGAGGGAGAAAAACTGTTTTTT.